A single sample is the source of the 22 T cell receptor beta chains below, sequenced in a study of shared clonotypes between healthy human individuals. Using immunoSEQ multiplex PCR, the repertoire was profiled, and TCRdb retains in-frame clones only, with some absent. The table shows roughly 1,800,000 clones, with approximately 95% occurring only once. CD45RO-negative, CCR7-selected cells formed the naive CD8 fraction, which excluded terminally differentiated effector memory CD45RA+ cells. Sequenced input: naive CD8+ T cells sorted from blood. Receptors were obtained from a man between 18 and 35 years old in good health.

The chain links TRBV28 to TRBJ1-2; D is unresolved. The germline V gene encodes CDR1 MDHEN and CDR2 SYDVKM. There are 14 residues in the CDR3. The germline V and J ends were trimmed by 6 bases and 8 bases, with 19 bases remaining between them. The chain's CDR3 is CASSPPRAAVGYTF. Here the CDR3 DNA reads TGTGCCAGCAGCCCACCTCGGGCCGCCGTCGGCTACACCTTC.

The chain combines TRBV5-1 with TRBJ2-7; 12 bases align to TRBD2. The trim removed 4 bases at V and 6 bases at J, leaving 14 bases unmatched. Germline CDR1 is SGHRS and CDR2 is YFSETQ. CDR3 length: 17 amino acids. The CDR3 reads CASSPGLAGPSTGEQYF. The CDR3 DNA is TGCGCCAGCAGCCCGGGACTAGCGGGCCCTTCAACGGGCGAGCAGTACTTC.

This clone came up once. The same CDR3 is also encoded by other DNA sequences in this sample. The chain joins TRBV6-5 to TRBJ2-2, with D unresolved. CDR3 length equals 13 residues. The germline CDR1 and CDR2 sequences are MNHEY and SVGAGI. Trimming pared 2 bases from V and 6 bases from J, leaving 7 bases between. As DNA, the CDR3 is TGTGCCAGCAGTTACAGTCTCCCCGGGGAGCTGTTTTTT. It translates to CASSYSLPGELFF.

The V and J genes are TRBV19 and TRBJ2-2; TRBD2 matches at 10 bases. The V segment lost 2 bases and the J segment 7 bases; nucleotides outside the gene matches: 13. This CDR3 is built from 18 residues. CDR1 is LNHDA and CDR2 is SQIVND in the germline V gene (reference sequence). The CDR3 DNA reads as TGTGCCAGTAGTATACTCCTAGCGGGGGACATCAGTGGCGGGGAGCTGTTTTTT. Protein product: CASSILLAGDISGGELFF.

Details on this clone: Likely a read error: the CDR3 ends without its conserved phenylalanine or tryptophan. The DNA is omitted, as the CDR3 cannot be located on it reliably, and the CDR3 follows TCRdb's listing. CDR3: CASSLKVFSC. This chain joins TRBV5-4 and TRBJ1-3. Germline V lookup: CDR1 SGHNT, CDR2 YYREEE (reference sequence). From its first to its last residue, the CDR3 has 10 amino acids.

This chain uses TRBV5-4 with TRBJ2-1; 14 bases agree with TRBD2. This CDR3 is built from 17 residues. Trimming took 5 bases from V and 7 from J; bases not matched to a gene: 11. Per germline, CDR1 SGHNT and CDR2 YYREEE (reference sequence). The CDR3 is CASRPGLAGGTINEQFF. CDR3 nucleotide sequence: TGTGCCAGCAGGCCCGGACTAGCGGGAGGAACCATTAATGAGCAGTTCTTC. Full variable domain (remainder filled in from reference TRBV5-4 and TRBJ2-1): ETGVTQSPTHLIKTRGQQVTLRCSSQSGHNTVSWYQQALGQGPQFIFQYYREEENGRGNFPPRFSGLQFPNYSSELNVNALELDDSALYLCASRPGLAGGTINEQFFGPGTRLTVL.

This chain uses TRBV4-2 with TRBJ1-1, with D possibly being TRBD1 (6 bases). Germline V gives CDR1 LGHNA, CDR2 YNFKEQ. V gave up 0 bases and J gave up 6 bases, with 11 bases separating them. CDR3 length equals 14 residues. This chain's CDR3 is CASSQELGGAEAFF. DNA of the CDR3: TGTGCCAGCAGCCAAGAACTAGGGGGAGCTGAAGCTTTCTTT.

V and J are TRBV7-2 and TRBJ1-2; TRBD1 is a possible D gene (6 bases). This CDR3 region has 15 residues. The germline gives CDR1 SGHTA, CDR2 FQGNSA. Deletions cut 0 bases from V and 4 bases from J, with 12 bases between. CDR3 region: CASSLALGGGYGYTF. CDR3 in DNA: TGTGCCAGCAGCTTAGCTCTGGGAGGGGGCTATGGCTACACCTTC.

The rearrangement joins TRBV6-5 to TRBJ1-6; D might be TRBD1 (6 bases). Germline assignment: CDR1 MNHEY and CDR2 SVGAGI. The CDR3 is 16 residues long. V was clipped by 4 bases and J by 0 bases, with 10 bases between them. The CDR3 bases are TGTGCCAGCAGTTGGACAGAAAACTCCTATAATTCACCCCTCCACTTT. Translated, it gives CASSWTENSYNSPLHF.

The rearrangement joins TRBV10-2 to TRBJ1-2, with D unresolved. This CDR3 contains 15 residues. Trimming pared 8 bases from V and 2 bases from J, leaving 18 bases between. Germline-derived CDR1 and CDR2 are WSHSY and SAAADI. CDR3: CASQDRASPNYGYTF. CDR3 in DNA: TGCGCCAGCCAAGATAGGGCATCACCCAACTATGGCTACACCTTC.

This clone was counted once. This chain's CDR3 is CASSPTSGGNNEQFF. CDR3 nucleotide sequence: TGTGCCAGCAGCCCGACTAGCGGGGGGAACAATGAGCAGTTCTTC. The chain recombines TRBV13 with TRBJ2-1; TRBD2 aligns across 13 bases. The CDR3 is 15 amino acids. In germline, CDR1 is PRHDT, CDR2 FYEKMQ (reference sequence). V shed 5 bases and J 5 bases; nucleotides not matched to a gene: 3.

As for this clone: Other DNA sequences in this sample translate to the same CDR3. The chain joins TRBV28 to TRBJ2-6; no reliable D call. Germline loops: CDR1 MDHEN, CDR2 SYDVKM. The CDR3 covers 13 residues. The ends were cut back, 3 bases at V and 3 bases at J, with 3 bases in the middle. The CDR3 sequence is CASSLSGANVLTF. CDR3 coding DNA: TGTGCCAGCAGTTTGAGTGGGGCCAACGTCCTGACTTTC.

This chain connects TRBV6-1 to TRBJ2-1, with 10 positions matching TRBD2. V shed 2 bases and J 0 bases; nucleotides not matched to a gene: 4. In germline, CDR1 is MNHNS, CDR2 SASEGT. The CDR3 sequence is 17 residues long. The CDR3 spells CASSEYPSGSSYNEQFF. CDR3 nucleotide sequence: TGTGCCAGCAGTGAATATCCTAGCGGGAGCTCCTACAATGAGCAGTTCTTC.

This clone was observed a few times. Other DNA sequences within the sample encode an identical CDR3. This chain joins TRBV30 and TRBJ1-1, with D perhaps matching TRBD1 (5 bases). The CDR3 is made up of 13 amino acids. The V end lost 5 bases, the J end lost 1 base, and 11 bases lay between the germline ends. CDR1 and CDR2 from the germline V gene are GTSNPN and SVGIG (reference sequence). The CDR3: CAWSGTGNTEAFF. DNA of the CDR3: TGTGCCTGGTCCGGGACGGGGAACACTGAAGCTTTCTTT.

The count of this clone is one. This rearrangement joins TRBV27 to TRBJ1-1, with TRBD1 matching over 9 bases. There are 15 residues in the CDR3. Trimming cost V 4 bases and J 3 bases; bases outside gene matches: 6. Germline lookup yields CDR1 MNHEY and CDR2 SMNVEV (reference sequence). The CDR3 reads CASSSAGQGDTEAFF. For the CDR3, the DNA is TGTGCCAGCAGTTCCGCGGGACAGGGAGACACTGAAGCTTTCTTT.

V gene TRBV30 combines with J gene TRBJ2-7; D may be TRBD2 (5 bases). This CDR3 has 14 residues. Looked up from germline, CDR1 is GTSNPN and CDR2 is SVGIG (reference sequence). V lost 2 bases and J 0 bases, leaving 11 bases between the germline ends. CDR3 nucleotide sequence: TGTGCCTGGAGTCCCGGACTGATCTCCTACGAGCAGTACTTC. Protein: CAWSPGLISYEQYF.

The chain is built from TRBV7-2 and TRBJ1-1; no clear D. Trimming pared 2 bases from V and 4 bases from J, leaving 17 bases between. The CDR3 consists of 16 residues. Germline CDR1 reads SGHTA; CDR2 reads FQGNSA. The CDR3 sequence is CASSLMEWADPTEAFF. As DNA, the CDR3 is TGTGCCAGCAGCTTAATGGAGTGGGCGGATCCCACTGAAGCTTTCTTT.

This clone was detected once. The V and J genes are TRBV7-8 and TRBJ2-1; no firm D call. The CDR3 runs 14 residues. The V and J ends lost 1 base and 8 bases respectively, with 12 bases between them. Germline CDR1 and CDR2: SGHVS and FQNEAQ. The CDR3 DNA reads as TGTGCCAGCAGCTTAGACGGTCCCTTGGATGAGCAGTTCTTC. Translated, it gives CASSLDGPLDEQFF.

In the case of this clone: Other DNA sequences within the sample encode an identical CDR3. The V gene is TRBV11-2, the J gene TRBJ2-7; D gene unclear. Germline CDR1 reads SGHAT; CDR2 reads FQNNGV. Trimming stripped 4 bases from V and 3 bases from J, with 7 bases between. The CDR3 covers 12 residues. DNA of the CDR3: TGTGCCAGCAGCTATGCCGACTACGAGCAGTACTTC. It encodes CASSYADYEQYF.

Here the CDR3 reads CAITERPTDTQYF. In DNA form, the CDR3 reads TGTGCCATCACAGAGCGACCCACAGATACGCAGTATTTT. The chain uses TRBV10-3 and TRBJ2-3; no definite D call. The length of the CDR3 is 13 residues. The V end was cut by 7 bases, the J end by 2 bases, with 10 bases between. Germline CDR1 and CDR2: ENHRY and SYGVKD.

The table lists this clone with a count of one. V usage is TRBV4-3 and J usage is TRBJ2-3; D gene ambiguous. The CDR3 is made up of 16 amino acids. Deletions cut 3 bases from V and 4 bases from J, with 17 bases between. Germline V gene lookup returns CDR1 LGHNA and CDR2 YSLEER. CDR3 nucleotides: TGCGCCAGCAGCCAGGCGGCTCTCTTCGAGGCAGATACGCAGTATTTT. This encodes CASSQAALFEADTQYF.

The chain carries TRBV6-6 and TRBJ2-7, with a weak D call TRBD2 (6 bases). There are 16 residues in the CDR3. Germline loops: CDR1 MNHNY, CDR2 SVGAGI (reference sequence). Trimming took off 2 bases at V and 5 bases at J, with 19 bases between the two ends. CDR3 region: CASSYGTSLLTNEQYF. The CDR3 coding sequence is TGTGCCAGCAGTTACGGGACTTCTCTTCTTACGAACGAGCAGTACTTC.